This TCR beta chain emerged from a study of monozygotic twins with inflammatory bowel disease. TCRdb reprocessed the 5' RACE reads, keeping one entry per CDR3 protein, no DNA. Here the sample table reports approximately 330,000 distinct CDR3 sequences. Germline lookup yields CDR1 ENHRY and CDR2 SYGVKD. The CDR3 consists of 13 residues. The chain employs TRBV10-3 and TRBJ1-2. The receptor comes from a human donor with ulcerative colitis or Crohn's disease, or a healthy co-twin of an affected twin (not recorded which). The sample taken for sequencing was blood. The CDR3 protein is CAISESTVGGYTF.